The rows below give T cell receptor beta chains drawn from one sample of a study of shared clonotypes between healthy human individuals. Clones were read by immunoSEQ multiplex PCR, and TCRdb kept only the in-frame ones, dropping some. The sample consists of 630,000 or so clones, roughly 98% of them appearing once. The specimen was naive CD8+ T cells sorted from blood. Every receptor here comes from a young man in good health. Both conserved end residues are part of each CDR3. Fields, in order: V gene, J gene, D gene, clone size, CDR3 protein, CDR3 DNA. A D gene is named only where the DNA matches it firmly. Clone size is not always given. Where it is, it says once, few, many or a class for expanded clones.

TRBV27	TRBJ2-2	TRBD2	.	CASSLAAGEARELFF	TGTGCCAGCAGCCTGGCGGCGGGAGAGGCCCGGGAGCTGTTTTTT
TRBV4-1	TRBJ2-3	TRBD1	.	CASSQSDRGTDTQYF	TGCGCCAGCAGCCAGAGCGACAGGGGCACAGATACGCAGTATTTT
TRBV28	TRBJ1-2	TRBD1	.	CASSWTGGFSSYGYTF	TGTGCCAGCAGTTGGACAGGGGGTTTTAGTTCGTATGGCTACACCTTC
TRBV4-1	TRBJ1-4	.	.	CASSQVEDLNEKLFF	TGCGCCAGCAGCCAAGTCGAAGACCTTAATGAAAAACTGTTTTTT
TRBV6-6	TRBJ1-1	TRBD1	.	CASSYKEGAGGTEAFF	TGTGCCAGCAGTTACAAGGAGGGGGCGGGAGGCACTGAAGCTTTCTTT
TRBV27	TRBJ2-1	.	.	CASSLGNEQFF	TGTGCCAGCAGTTTAGGTAATGAGCAGTTCTTC
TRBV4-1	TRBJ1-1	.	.	CASRVFFGDTEAFF	TGCGCCAGCAGGGTCTTCTTCGGGGACACTGAAGCTTTCTTT
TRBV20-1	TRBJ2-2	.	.	CSARSSGELFF	TGCAGTGCTAGATCTTCCGGGGAGCTGTTTTTT
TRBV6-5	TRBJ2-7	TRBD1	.	CASRAGTGGGYEQYF	TGTGCCAGCAGGGCCGGGACAGGGGGCGGCTACGAGCAGTACTTC
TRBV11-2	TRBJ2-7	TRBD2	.	CASSFPLGRESWVEQYF	TGTGCCAGCAGCTTTCCCCTCGGGCGGGAGTCTTGGGTTGAGCAGTACTTC
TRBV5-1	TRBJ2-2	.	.	CASSLGQDTGELFF	TGCGCCAGCAGCTTGGGACAGGACACCGGGGAGCTGTTTTTT
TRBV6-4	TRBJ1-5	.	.	CASSEFAASNQPQHF	TGTGCCAGCAGTGAGTTTGCCGCTAGCAATCAGCCCCAGCATTTT
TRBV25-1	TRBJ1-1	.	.	CASSEYEQDEAFF	TGTGCCAGCAGTGAATATGAACAGGATGAAGCTTTCTTT
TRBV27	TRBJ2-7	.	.	CASSYGHSYEQYF	TGTGCCAGCAGTTATGGGCACTCCTACGAGCAGTACTTC
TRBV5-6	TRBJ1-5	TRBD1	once	CASSPGGQGNQPQHF	TGTGCCAGCAGCCCGGGGGGACAGGGGAATCAGCCCCAGCATTTT
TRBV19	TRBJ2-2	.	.	CASSIWSGSLGELFF	TGTGCCAGTAGTATTTGGTCAGGGAGTCTCGGGGAGCTGTTTTTT